Detailed here is one TCR beta chain. This table comes from immunoSEQ multiplex PCR, and its TCRdb copy is limited to in-frame clones, with some not included. In the table there are more than 300,000 clones, roughly four fifths of which are singletons. Allocation to cohorts depended on clinical history reported by the participants. The data belong to a study of blood T cell repertoires in COVID-19. The CDR3 contains 14 residues. V shed 6 bases and J shed 1 base, with 10 bases lying between them. The germline V gene encodes CDR1 MNHEY and CDR2 SMNVEV (reference sequence). Sequencing was carried out using PBMCs or T cells enriched from blood (not recorded which). The chain combines TRBV27 with TRBJ2-1, with unresolved D. This TCR was sampled from a woman between 50 and 59 years old who had recovered from COVID-19. The CDR3 here is CASRPDISYNEQFF. The CDR3 coding sequence is TGTGCCAGCAGACCAGACATATCCTACAATGAGCAGTTCTTC.